This T cell receptor (beta chain) was documented in a study of human T cells and chemical hapten exposure. Across the study: Chiefly female patients presented with alopecia areata, totalis or universalis.

TCRdb analysed the RACE reads with MiXCR anew, one entry per CDR3 protein. Here the sample spans approximately 370,000 distinct CDR3 sequences, 5.5% being singletons. At least ten counts were recorded for this clonotype. Time point specified: pre-sensitization, week 0. Treatment reported: therapeutic diphenylcyclopropenone sensitization with weekly scalp DPC. Blood sampling preceded each patch test application. Sequencing was performed on whole blood, taken in connection with sensitization to the hapten diphenylcyclopropenone (DPC). The source is a woman younger than 30 with alopecia areata. Some clones in this sample may be carry-over from other donors' samples.

The CDR3 DNA is TGTGCCAGCAGTTACTCGTCTACAGACCCTGGAAACACCATATATTTT. Protein sequence: CASSYSSTDPGNTIYF. This sequence joins TRBV6-5 and TRBJ1-3; D unclear. Between the trimmed V and J ends, which lost 0 bases and 2 bases, there was a span of 11 bases. Germline V gene sequence: CDR1 MNHEY, CDR2 SVGAGI. The CDR3 length is 16 residues.